This T cell receptor beta chain was observed in a study of blood T cells in healthy people across ages. Looking at the study overall: Per two T cells, template switching captured roughly one barcoded beta molecule. Study-wide findings and caveats: A greater number of naive CD4+ cells and higher diversity distinguished long-lived donors from aged donors.

Looked up from germline, CDR1 is SQVTM and CDR2 is ANQGSEA. V lost 3 bases to trimming and J lost 10 bases, with 17 bases between them. CDR3 length: 13 amino acids. Primers used in a second PCR of about 7 to 12 cycles were a sample-barcoded 5' primer and a J-beta primer mix. TCRdb recomputed calls from the 5' RACE reads with MiXCR, one row per CDR3 protein. This sample has approximately 700,000 distinct CDR3 sequences, with roughly 30% found just once. This clonotype was recorded at least ten times. Its antigen is unidentified. A much larger clone sits a single nucleotide away, making a read error possible. Extracted total RNA amounted to at least 5 micrograms for each sample.

This TCR derives from a woman aged 80 or over in good health. The chain carries TRBV29-1 and TRBJ2-3; TRBD2 is a possible D gene (6 bases). The material sequenced was blood. CDR3 sequence reads: CSVDSGDGSSQYF. CDR3 nucleotides: TGCAGCGTTGATTCGGGGGACGGGAGTTCGCAGTATTTT.